This TCR beta chain was profiled in a study of CD8 T cells in Susac syndrome. Random hexamers were used to reverse transcribe the RNA input (about 0.45 to 1 ug). TCR beta CDR3 was amplified by immunoSEQ multiplex PCR. This amplification extended across 54 Vbeta and 13 Jbeta segments. TCRdb re-called the immunoSEQ multiplex PCR reads through MiXCR, storing one row per CDR3 protein. The sample yields approximately 100,000 distinct CDR3 sequences, less than 95% seen once. The CDR3 loop spans 14 amino acids. The ends lost 9 bases at V and 7 bases at J; junction bases unmatched: 14. CDR1 is SGHTA, CDR2 FQGNSA, per germline. CD8+ and CD4+ T cells from blood underwent TCR beta sequencing, which was carried out in a high-throughput format.

The clonotype comes from a human donor in good health. V usage is TRBV7-2 and J usage is TRBJ2-7; 8 nucleotides align to TRBD1. Sequenced: CD8+ T cells from PBMCs. The CDR3 DNA follows: TGTGCCAGTCAGGAGGACAGGGTGCAGGGGGAGCAGTACTTC. This codes for CASQEDRVQGEQYF.